A selection of T cell receptor beta chains follows, all from one sample in a study of cytomegalovirus exposure and HLA in healthy donors. Here immunoSEQ multiplex PCR was the method, and the copy in TCRdb shows in-frame clones only, minus some. Among 250,000 to 350,000 clones listed, 80% to 90% were seen once. Specimen: PBMCs. The receptors derive from a man aged 35-49 years in good health and CMV-seropositive. Each CDR3 is given with its conserved first and last residue. The D gene is left open where the match is weak. Rows may omit the clone size; those that give it use once, few, many or a size class.

D gene	V gene	clone size	J gene	CDR3 DNA	CDR3 protein
TRBD1	TRBV19	.	TRBJ1-5	TGTGCCAGTAGTACGGACAGGAGCAATCAGCCCCAGCATTTT	CASSTDRSNQPQHF
TRBD1	TRBV28	once	TRBJ2-7	TGTGCCAGCACCCCGGGACAGGGGAACTACGAGCAGTACTTC	CASTPGQGNYEQYF
.	TRBV29-1	.	TRBJ2-5	TGCAGCGTTGGACCTAGCGCCTACCAAGAGACCCAGTACTTC	CSVGPSAYQETQYF
TRBD1	TRBV7-9	few	TRBJ2-1	TGTGCCAGCAGCTCCCGGGACAGGGTGAGCGATGAGCAGTTCTTC	CASSSRDRVSDEQFF
.	TRBV25-1	few	TRBJ2-1	TGTGCCAGCAGTGAGTCCGGACTAACATACAATGAGCAGTTCTTC	CASSESGLTYNEQFF
.	TRBV6-1	few	TRBJ1-1	TGTGCCAGCAAACTCCCGATGAACACTGAAGCTTTCTTT	CASKLPMNTEAFF
TRBD1	TRBV7-9	.	TRBJ2-1	TGTGCCAGCAGCCCAAGACAGGGCAATGAGCAGTTCTTC	CASSPRQGNEQFF
.	TRBV10-3	.	TRBJ2-1	TGTGCCATCAGTGAGTCGGAGGGTGAGCAGTTCTTC	CAISESEGEQFF
TRBD1	TRBV9	.	TRBJ2-7	TGTGCCAGCAGCCCCGACAGGGGCGAGCAGTACTTC	CASSPDRGEQYF
TRBD2	TRBV11-2	.	TRBJ2-7	TGTGCCAGCAGCTTAGATCTTCGATTAGGACTAGCGGGAAGGTACGAGCAGTACTTC	CASSLDLRLGLAGRYEQYF
.	TRBV28	.	TRBJ1-2	TGTGCCAGCGGACTACCCCGCGGGGGTGGCTACACCTTC	CASGLPRGGGYTF
.	TRBV30	.	TRBJ2-7	TGTGCCTGGAGTGTTCCCGGGACTCTCTCCTACGAGCAGTACTTC	CAWSVPGTLSYEQYF
.	TRBV14	.	TRBJ2-5	TGTGCCAGCAGCGAATACAGGGTAGGCCAAGAGACCCAGTACTTC	CASSEYRVGQETQYF
TRBD1	TRBV5-4	.	TRBJ2-6	TGTGCCAGCAGCATGGACAGGGGGCTCGCCAACGTCCTGACTTTC	CASSMDRGLANVLTF
.	TRBV5-4	.	TRBJ2-5	TGTGCCAGCAGCTATACGGGAGACCGTTGGGAGACCCAGTACTTC	CASSYTGDRWETQYF
TRBD1	TRBV27	.	TRBJ1-1	TGTGCCAGCAGTTTATCGGATCCCAGGGGGCCTATTGACTTGAACACTGAAGCTTTCTTT	CASSLSDPRGPIDLNTEAFF
.	TRBV5-1	.	TRBJ1-2	TGCGCCAGCAGCTTGGCACAGGGCTCTGTCTATGGCTACACCTTC	CASSLAQGSVYGYTF
.	TRBV27	.	TRBJ1-1	TGTGCCAGCAGGGGGCCGGTGAACACTGAAGCTTTCTTT	CASRGPVNTEAFF
.	TRBV5-4	.	TRBJ2-3	TGTGCCAGCAGCCCGATAACTAGGTCCACAGATACGCAGTATTTT	CASSPITRSTDTQYF
.	TRBV7-6	.	TRBJ2-1	TGTGCCAGCAGTCCCCCCAGCTCCTACAATGAGCAGTTCTTC	CASSPPSSYNEQFF
.	TRBV5-4	few	TRBJ1-1	TGTGCCAGCAGCTTGAGGGTGGACAGCGGGATAGAATCGGCTGAAGCTTTCTTT	CASSLRVDSGIESAEAFF
TRBD1	TRBV28	.	TRBJ2-3	TGTGCCAGCAGTCCCCCGTCAGGACAGGGAAGGGGGACAGATACGCAGTATTTT	CASSPPSGQGRGTDTQYF